The clone carrying this T cell receptor (beta chain) was detected only once. Its antigen is unknown. This record comes from a study of T cell responses to AZD1222 COVID-19 vaccine. Study-level findings and limits: Females outnumbered males among donors, who were mostly white British; clonal diversity was possibly underestimated.

V was pared by 8 bases and J by 4 bases, with 11 bases between. The CDR3 totals 12 residues. The V gene's germline CDR1 is MDHEN and CDR2 SYDVKM. Sequenced by immunoSEQ multiplex PCR; TCRdb stores in-frame clones only, minus some. The sample has 150,000 or so clones, approximately 94% seen once; the top ten hold 0.64%. The clonotype was recovered from an adult in good health. Here the sequenced sample was peripheral blood, taken on day 0 of AZD1222 vaccination. The chain carries TRBV28 and TRBJ1-2; D possibly corresponds to TRBD1 (5 bases). CDR3 nucleotides: TGTGCCAGCTGGGGGGTAGGCTATGGCTACACCTTC. Its protein is CASWGVGYGYTF.